This paragraph covers one T cell receptor (beta chain) sequence. The data belong to a study of control samples from healthy donors and cancer patients. The V end was cut by 0 bases, the J end by 7 bases, with 10 bases between. CDR1 and CDR2 from the germline V gene are MGHRA and YSYEKL. CDR3 size: 14 residues. Assay used: immunoSEQ multiplex PCR; TCRdb lists only in-frame clones, some missing. The sample yields about 51,000 clones, roughly nine tenths seen once. Specimen: PBMCs. This clonotype was obtained from a man in his forties or fifties with colorectal cancer. The chain links TRBV4-1 to TRBJ2-1; unclear D gene. The CDR3 DNA sequence: TGCGCCAGCAGCCAAGATGGGAAGGTTAATGAGCAGTTCTTC. Protein product: CASSQDGKVNEQFF.